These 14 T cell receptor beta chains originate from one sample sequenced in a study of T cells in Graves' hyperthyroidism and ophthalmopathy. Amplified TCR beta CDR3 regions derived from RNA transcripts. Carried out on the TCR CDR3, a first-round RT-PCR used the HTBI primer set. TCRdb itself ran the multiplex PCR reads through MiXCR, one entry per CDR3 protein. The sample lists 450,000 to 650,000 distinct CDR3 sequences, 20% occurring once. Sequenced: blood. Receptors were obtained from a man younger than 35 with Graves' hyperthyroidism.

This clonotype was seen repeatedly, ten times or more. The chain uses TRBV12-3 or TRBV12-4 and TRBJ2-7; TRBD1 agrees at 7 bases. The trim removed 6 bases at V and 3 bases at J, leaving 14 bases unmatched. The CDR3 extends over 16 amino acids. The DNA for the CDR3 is TGTGCCAGCAGCGCTCCGGACAGGTCTTTTTTCTACGAGCAGTACTTC. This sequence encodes CASSAPDRSFFYEQYF.

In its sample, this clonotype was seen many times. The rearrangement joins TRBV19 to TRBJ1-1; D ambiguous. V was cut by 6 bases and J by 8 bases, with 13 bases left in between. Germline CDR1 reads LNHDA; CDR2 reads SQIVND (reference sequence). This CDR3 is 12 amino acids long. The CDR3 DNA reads TGTGCCAGTAGCCTGGGGATCTGGGAAGCTTTCTTT. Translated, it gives CASSLGIWEAFF.

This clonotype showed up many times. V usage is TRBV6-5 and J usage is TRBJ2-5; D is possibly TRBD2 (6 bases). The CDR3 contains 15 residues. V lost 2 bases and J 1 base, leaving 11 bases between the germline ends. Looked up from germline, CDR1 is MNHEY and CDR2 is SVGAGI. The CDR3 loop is CASSYLGGPQETQYF. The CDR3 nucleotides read TGTGCCAGCAGTTACCTCGGGGGACCCCAAGAGACCCAGTACTTC.

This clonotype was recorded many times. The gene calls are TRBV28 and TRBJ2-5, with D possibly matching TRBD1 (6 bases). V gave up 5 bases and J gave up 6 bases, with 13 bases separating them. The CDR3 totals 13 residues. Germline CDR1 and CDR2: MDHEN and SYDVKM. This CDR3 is CASSPLRGKTQYF. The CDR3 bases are TGTGCCAGCAGTCCCCTTAGGGGGAAGACCCAGTACTTC.

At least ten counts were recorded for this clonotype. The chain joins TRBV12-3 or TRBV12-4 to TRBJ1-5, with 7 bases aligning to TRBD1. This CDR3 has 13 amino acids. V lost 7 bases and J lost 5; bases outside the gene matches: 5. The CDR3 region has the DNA TGTGCCAGCACCGGGGACAGCGATCAGCCCCAGCATTTT. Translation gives CASTGDSDQPQHF.

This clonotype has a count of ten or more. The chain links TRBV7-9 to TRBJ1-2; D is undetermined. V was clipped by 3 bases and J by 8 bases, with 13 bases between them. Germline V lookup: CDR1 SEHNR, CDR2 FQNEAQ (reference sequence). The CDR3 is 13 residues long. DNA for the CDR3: TGTGCCAGCAGCTTCAGCGGGGAAAACGGCTACACCTTC. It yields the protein CASSFSGENGYTF. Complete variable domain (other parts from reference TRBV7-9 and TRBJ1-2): DTGVSQNPRHKITKRGQNVTFRCDPISEHNRLYWYRQTLGQGPEFLTYFQNEAQLEKSRLLSDRFSAERPKGSFSTLEIQRTEQGDSAMYLCASSFSGENGYTFGSGTRLTVV.

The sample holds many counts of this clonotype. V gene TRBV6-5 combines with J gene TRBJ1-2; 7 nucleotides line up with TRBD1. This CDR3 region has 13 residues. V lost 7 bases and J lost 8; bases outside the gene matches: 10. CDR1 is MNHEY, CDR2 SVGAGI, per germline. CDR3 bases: TGTGCCAGCAAAGTGGGGGGACAGAAGGGCTACACCTTC. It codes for CASKVGGQKGYTF.

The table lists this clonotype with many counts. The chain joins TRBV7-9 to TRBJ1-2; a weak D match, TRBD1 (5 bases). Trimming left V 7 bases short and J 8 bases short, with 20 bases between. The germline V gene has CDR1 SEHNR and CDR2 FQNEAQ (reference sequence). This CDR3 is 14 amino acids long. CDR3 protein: CASNLNERGDGYTF. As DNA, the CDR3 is TGTGCCAGCAACCTCAATGAGCGGGGCGACGGCTACACCTTC.

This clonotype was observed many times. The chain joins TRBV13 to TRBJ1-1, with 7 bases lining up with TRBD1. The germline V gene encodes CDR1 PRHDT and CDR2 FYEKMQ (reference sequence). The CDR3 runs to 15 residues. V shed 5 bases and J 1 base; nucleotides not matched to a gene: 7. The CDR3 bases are TGTGCCAGCAGCCCCCGGGACAGATCGAACACTGAAGCTTTCTTT. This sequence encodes CASSPRDRSNTEAFF. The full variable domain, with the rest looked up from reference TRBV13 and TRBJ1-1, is AAGVIQSPRHLIKEKRETATLKCYPIPRHDTVYWYQQGPGQDPQFLISFYEKMQSDKGSIPDRFSAQQFSDYHSELNMSSLELGDSALYFCASSPRDRSNTEAFFGQGTRLTVV.

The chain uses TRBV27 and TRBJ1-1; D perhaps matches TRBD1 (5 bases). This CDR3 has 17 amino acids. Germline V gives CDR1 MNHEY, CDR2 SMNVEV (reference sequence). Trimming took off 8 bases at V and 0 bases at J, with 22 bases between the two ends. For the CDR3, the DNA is TGTGCCAGCTCACCGGGGCAGGCCCAAAAGGTGAACACTGAAGCTTTCTTT. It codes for CASSPGQAQKVNTEAFF.

The chain's CDR3 is CASSLLGASVEQYF. For the CDR3, the DNA is TGTGCCAGCAGTTTGCTCGGGGCCTCCGTCGAGCAGTACTTC. This sequence joins TRBV28 and TRBJ2-7; D is tentatively TRBD1 or TRBD2 (5 bases each). Germline CDR1 and CDR2: MDHEN and SYDVKM. The V and J ends lost 3 bases and 6 bases respectively, with 15 bases between them. This CDR3 is 14 amino acids long.

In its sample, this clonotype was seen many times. CDR3 amino acids: CASRTGVGTEAFF. DNA of the CDR3: TGTGCCAGCAGGACAGGGGTCGGGACCGAAGCTTTCTTT. The rearrangement joins TRBV19 to TRBJ1-1, with 9 bases identical to TRBD1. The CDR3 runs to 13 residues. V lost 9 bases and J lost 8; bases outside the gene matches: 10. CDR1 and CDR2 (germline): LNHDA, SQIVND (reference sequence).

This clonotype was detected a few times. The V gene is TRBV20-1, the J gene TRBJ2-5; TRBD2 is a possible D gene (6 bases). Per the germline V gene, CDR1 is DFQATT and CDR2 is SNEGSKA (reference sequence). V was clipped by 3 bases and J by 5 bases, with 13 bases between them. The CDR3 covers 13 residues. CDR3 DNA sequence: TGCAGTGCTAGCCCCGGGAGCGGGGAGACCCAGTACTTC. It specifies CSASPGSGETQYF.

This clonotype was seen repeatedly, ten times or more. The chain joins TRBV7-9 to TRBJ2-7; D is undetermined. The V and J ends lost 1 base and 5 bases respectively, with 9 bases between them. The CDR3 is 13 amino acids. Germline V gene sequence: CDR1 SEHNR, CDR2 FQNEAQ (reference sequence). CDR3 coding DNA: TGTGCCAGCAGCTTAGTAGGCGGAAACGAGCAGTACTTC. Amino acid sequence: CASSLVGGNEQYF.